This T cell receptor (beta chain) was recorded in a study of T cell responses to AZD1222 COVID-19 vaccine. CDR1 and CDR2 (germline): LGHDT, YNNKEL (reference sequence). The CDR3 is 15 residues long. Trimming took off 4 bases at V and 2 bases at J, with 14 bases between the two ends. Overall study results and limits: Sampling captured repertoires only after the peak T cell response. The study identified only five to seven AZD1222 recipients as seropositive at baseline. Across the whole spike, CD4 TCRs peaked at regions 160-218 and 743-854. Possibly, clonal diversity was underestimated; donors were largely white British and included more females.

About this clone itself: Antigen unknown.

Assay: immunoSEQ multiplex PCR; the TCRdb copy retains only in-frame clones and omits some. The top ten clones hold approximately 1.3% of a sample with about 150,000 clones, roughly nine tenths of them seen once. Here the sequenced sample was peripheral blood, taken 28 days after the second AZD1222 dose. This clonotype was sampled from an adult who received the AZD1222 COVID-19 vaccine. The chain is built from TRBV3-1 (or the pseudogene TRBV3-2) and TRBJ2-5; D gene unclear. Written as DNA, the CDR3 is TGTGCCAGCAGCCGAAAAATAGTAGCTCAAGAGACCCAGTACTTC. Encoded protein: CASSRKIVAQETQYF.